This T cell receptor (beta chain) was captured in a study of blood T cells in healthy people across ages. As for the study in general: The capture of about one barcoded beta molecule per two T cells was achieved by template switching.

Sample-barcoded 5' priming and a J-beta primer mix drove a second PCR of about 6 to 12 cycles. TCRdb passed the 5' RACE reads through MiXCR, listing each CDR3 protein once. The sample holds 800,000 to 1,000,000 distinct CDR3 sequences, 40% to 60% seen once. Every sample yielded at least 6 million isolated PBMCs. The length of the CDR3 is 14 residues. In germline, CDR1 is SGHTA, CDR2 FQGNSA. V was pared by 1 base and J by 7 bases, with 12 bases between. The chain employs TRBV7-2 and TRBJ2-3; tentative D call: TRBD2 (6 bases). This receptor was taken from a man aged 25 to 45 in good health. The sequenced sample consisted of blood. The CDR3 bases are TGTGCCAGCAGCTTAGACGGGGGATTTAATACGCAGTATTTT. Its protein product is CASSLDGGFNTQYF.